Given below is one T cell receptor beta chain in context. The antigen remains undetermined. The sample originates from a study of T cell responses to AZD1222 COVID-19 vaccine. Points from the study as a whole: Nearly half of spike-specific TCRs reportedly target unmutated variant regions. A mostly white British donor set with more females was recruited, and clonal diversity was possibly underestimated.

Produced via immunoSEQ multiplex PCR; TCRdb's table is partial and in-frame only. The sample holds just over 150,000 clones, about 85% seen once. CDR1 and CDR2 (germline): SNHLY, FYNNEI. Trimming left V 7 bases short and J 6 bases short, with 6 bases between. This CDR3 contains 10 residues. This chain joins TRBV2 and TRBJ1-2; D is uncertain. Source: peripheral blood, taken after recovery from COVID-19. This TCR was recovered from an adult who had recovered from COVID-19. DNA of the CDR3: TGTGCCAGCAAACGGGATGGCTACACCTTC. This codes for CASKRDGYTF.